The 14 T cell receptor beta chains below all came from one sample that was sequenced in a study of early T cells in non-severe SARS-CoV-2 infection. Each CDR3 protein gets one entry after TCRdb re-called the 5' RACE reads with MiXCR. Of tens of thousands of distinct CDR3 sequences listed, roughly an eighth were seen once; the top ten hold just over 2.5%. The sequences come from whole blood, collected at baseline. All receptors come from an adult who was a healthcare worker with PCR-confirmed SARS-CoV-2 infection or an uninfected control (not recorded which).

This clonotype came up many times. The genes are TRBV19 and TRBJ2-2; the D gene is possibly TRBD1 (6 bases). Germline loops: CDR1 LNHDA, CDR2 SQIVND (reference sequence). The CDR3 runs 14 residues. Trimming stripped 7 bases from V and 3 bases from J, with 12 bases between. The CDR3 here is CASKNKGDTGELFF. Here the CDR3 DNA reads TGTGCCAGTAAGAATAAGGGGGACACCGGGGAGCTGTTTTTT.

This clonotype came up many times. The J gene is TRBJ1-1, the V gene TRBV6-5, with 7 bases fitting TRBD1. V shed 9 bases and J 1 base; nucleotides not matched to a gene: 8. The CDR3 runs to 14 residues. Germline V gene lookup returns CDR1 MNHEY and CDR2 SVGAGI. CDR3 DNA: TGTGCCAGTATAGACAGGGAGGGGAACACTGAAGCTTTCTTT. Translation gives CASIDREGNTEAFF.

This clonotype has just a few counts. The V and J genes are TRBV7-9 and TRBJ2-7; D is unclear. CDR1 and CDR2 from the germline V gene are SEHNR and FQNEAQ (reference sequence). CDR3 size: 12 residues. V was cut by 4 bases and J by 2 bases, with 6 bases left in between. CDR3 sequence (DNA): TGTGCCAGCAGCTCGCCTCCCTACGAGCAGTACTTC. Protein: CASSSPPYEQYF.

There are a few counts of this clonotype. The DNA for the CDR3 is TGCGCCAGCAGCCAGGACGCGGAAATACGCCGGGACAGGACGCAAGAGACCCAGTACTTC. Translating it yields CASSQDAEIRRDRTQETQYF. The rearrangement links TRBV4-3 to TRBJ2-5; 8 bases align to TRBD1. This CDR3 is 20 amino acids long. Germline CDR1 LGHNA, CDR2 YSLEER. V was clipped by 3 bases and J by 2 bases; unmatched bases: 20.

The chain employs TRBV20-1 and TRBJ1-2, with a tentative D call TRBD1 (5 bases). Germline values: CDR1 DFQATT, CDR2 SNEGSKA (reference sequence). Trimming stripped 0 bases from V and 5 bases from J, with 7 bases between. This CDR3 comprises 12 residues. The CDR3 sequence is CSARDGAYGYTF. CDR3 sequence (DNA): TGCAGTGCTAGAGATGGGGCTTATGGCTACACCTTC.

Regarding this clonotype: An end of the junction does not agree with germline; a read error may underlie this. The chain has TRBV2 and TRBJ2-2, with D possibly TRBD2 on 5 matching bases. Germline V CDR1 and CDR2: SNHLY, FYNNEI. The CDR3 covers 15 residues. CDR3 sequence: CASTENLWNTGEQFF. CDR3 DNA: TGTGCCAGCACCGAAAATCTTTGGAACACCGGGGAGCAGTTTTTT.

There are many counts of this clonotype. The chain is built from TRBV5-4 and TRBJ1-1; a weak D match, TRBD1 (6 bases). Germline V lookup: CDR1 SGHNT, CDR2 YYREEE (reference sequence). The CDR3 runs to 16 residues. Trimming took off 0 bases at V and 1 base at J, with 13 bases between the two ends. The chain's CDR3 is CASSLDGGAGNTEAFF. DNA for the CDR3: TGTGCCAGCAGCTTGGACGGGGGCGCGGGGAACACTGAAGCTTTCTTT.

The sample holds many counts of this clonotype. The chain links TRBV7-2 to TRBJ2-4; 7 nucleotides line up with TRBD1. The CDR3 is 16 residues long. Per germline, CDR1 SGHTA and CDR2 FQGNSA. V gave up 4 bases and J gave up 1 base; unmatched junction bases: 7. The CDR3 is CASSSGQAGAKNIQYF. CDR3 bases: TGTGCCAGCAGCTCCGGACAGGCTGGGGCCAAAAACATTCAGTACTTC. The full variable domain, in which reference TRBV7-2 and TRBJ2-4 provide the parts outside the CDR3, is GAGVSQSPSNKVTEKGKDVELRCDPISGHTALYWYRQSLGQGLEFLIYFQGNSAPDKSGLPSDRFSAERTGGSVSTLTIQRTQQEDSAVYLCASSSGQAGAKNIQYFGAGTRLSVL.

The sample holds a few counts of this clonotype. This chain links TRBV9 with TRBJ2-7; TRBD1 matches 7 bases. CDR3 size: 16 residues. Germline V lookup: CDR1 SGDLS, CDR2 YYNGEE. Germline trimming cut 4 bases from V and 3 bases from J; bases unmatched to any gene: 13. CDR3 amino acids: CASSRGHRDSHYEQYF. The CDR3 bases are TGTGCCAGCAGCAGGGGGCACCGGGACAGTCACTACGAGCAGTACTTC.

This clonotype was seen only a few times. The CDR3 region is CASSLDVAGADPWPFF. For the CDR3, the DNA is TGTGCCAGCAGCTTAGATGTGGCGGGGGCAGATCCCTGGCCGTTCTTC. This chain uses TRBV7-9 with TRBJ2-1; D is possibly TRBD2 (7 bases). CDR3 length equals 16 residues. V lost 1 base and J lost 15, with 25 bases in between. Germline V CDR1 and CDR2: SEHNR, FQNEAQ (reference sequence).

CDR3 in DNA: TGCGCCAGCAGTCCCTCGGGAGGGGTCCTCTACAATGAGCAGTTCTTC. Encoded protein: CASSPSGGVLYNEQFF. V gene TRBV10-2 combines with J gene TRBJ2-1; 8 nucleotides line up with TRBD2. J lost 3 bases, V lost 5 bases, and 9 bases had no gene match. The length of the CDR3 is 16 residues. CDR1 WSHSY and CDR2 SAAADI come from the germline V gene.

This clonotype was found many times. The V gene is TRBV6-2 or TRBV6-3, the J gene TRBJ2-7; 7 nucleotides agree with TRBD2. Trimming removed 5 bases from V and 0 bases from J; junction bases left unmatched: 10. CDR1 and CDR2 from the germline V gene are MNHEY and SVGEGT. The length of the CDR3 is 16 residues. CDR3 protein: CASSKNFLADSYEQYF. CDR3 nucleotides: TGTGCCAGCAGTAAAAATTTTCTAGCGGACTCCTACGAGCAGTACTTC.

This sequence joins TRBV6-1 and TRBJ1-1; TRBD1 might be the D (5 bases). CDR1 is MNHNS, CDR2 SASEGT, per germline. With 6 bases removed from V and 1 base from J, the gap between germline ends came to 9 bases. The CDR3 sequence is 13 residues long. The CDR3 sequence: CASSATGNTEAFF. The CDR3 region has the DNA TGTGCCAGCAGCGCCACAGGGAACACTGAAGCTTTCTTT.

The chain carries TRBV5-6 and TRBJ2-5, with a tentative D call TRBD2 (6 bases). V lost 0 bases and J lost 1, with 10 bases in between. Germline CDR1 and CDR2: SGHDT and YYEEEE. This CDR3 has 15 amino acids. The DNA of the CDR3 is TGTGCCAGCAGCTTGGGCCCGGGAGCCCAAGAGACCCAGTACTTC. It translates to CASSLGPGAQETQYF.